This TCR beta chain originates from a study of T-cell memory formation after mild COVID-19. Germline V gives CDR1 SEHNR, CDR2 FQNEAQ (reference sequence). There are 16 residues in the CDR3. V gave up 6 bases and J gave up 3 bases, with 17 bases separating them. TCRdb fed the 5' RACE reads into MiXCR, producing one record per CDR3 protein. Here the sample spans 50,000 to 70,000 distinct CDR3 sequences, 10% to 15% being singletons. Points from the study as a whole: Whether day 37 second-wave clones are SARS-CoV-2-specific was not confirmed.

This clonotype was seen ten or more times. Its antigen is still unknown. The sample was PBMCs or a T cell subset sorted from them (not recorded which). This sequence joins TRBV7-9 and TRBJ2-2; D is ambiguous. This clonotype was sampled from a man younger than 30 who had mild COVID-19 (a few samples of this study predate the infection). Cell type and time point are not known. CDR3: CASRKNRDGDTGELFF. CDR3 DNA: TGTGCCAGCAGGAAAAACCGAGACGGCGACACCGGGGAGCTGTTTTTT.